Listed here are 10 T cell receptor beta chains from one sample, sequenced in a study of patients and donors after allogeneic stem cell transplantation. TCRdb fed the RT-PCR reads into MiXCR, producing one record per CDR3 protein. The sample lists tens of thousands of distinct CDR3 sequences, just under 5% occurring once. Material: blood, either unsorted or a sorted T cell fraction (not recorded which). Receptor source: a human donor who was either an allogeneic HSCT recipient or a stem cell or donor lymphocyte infusion donor (not recorded which). It is not recorded whose cells these are; they may come from a transplant donor.

This clonotype was seen repeatedly, ten times or more. The rearrangement uses TRBV6-5 and TRBJ1-1; D perhaps matches TRBD1 (5 bases). V gave up 0 bases and J gave up 8 bases, with 16 bases separating them. Germline lookup yields CDR1 MNHEY and CDR2 SVGAGI. This CDR3 has 15 amino acids. CDR3 amino acids: CASSYSSDSRSEAFF. The CDR3, as DNA: TGTGCCAGCAGTTACTCGAGTGACAGTCGGTCGGAAGCTTTCTTT.

This clonotype was recorded many times. The rearrangement joins TRBV5-4 to TRBJ2-2, with D perhaps TRBD1 (6 bases). This CDR3 region has 16 residues. Trimming stripped 4 bases from V and 4 bases from J, with 17 bases between. In germline, CDR1 is SGHNT, CDR2 YYREEE (reference sequence). DNA for the CDR3: TGTGCCAGCAGCCGTGAAGGGGGAGCGACCACCGGGGAGCTGTTTTTT. Translated: CASSREGGATTGELFF.

This clonotype was counted only a few times. The genes are TRBV28 and TRBJ1-2, with D unclear. V lost 5 bases and J 4 bases, leaving 20 bases between the germline ends. Germline CDR1 is MDHEN and CDR2 is SYDVKM. The CDR3 is 16 amino acids. The CDR3 DNA follows: TGTGCCAGCAGTCCCCTGGGCGGAGAGGGCGCCTATGGCTACACCTTC. It yields the protein CASSPLGGEGAYGYTF.

This clonotype was counted at least ten times. The chain recombines TRBV4-2 with TRBJ2-3; weak D call: TRBD2 (6 bases). Trimming left V 4 bases short and J 1 base short, with 18 bases between. CDR3 length: 17 amino acids. Germline V gene sequence: CDR1 LGHNA, CDR2 YNFKEQ. The CDR3 nucleotides are TGTGCCAGCAGCCCGAGGATGGCTACGGGGGGCACAGATACGCAGTATTTT. Protein: CASSPRMATGGTDTQYF.

The sample holds many counts of this clonotype. The chain employs TRBV7-2 and TRBJ1-2; 7 bases line up with TRBD1. CDR1 is SGHTA and CDR2 is FQGNSA in the germline V gene. This CDR3 region has 15 residues. The junction had 5 bases not matched to a gene; V was cut back by 0 bases and J by 4 bases. The CDR3 DNA reads as TGTGCCAGCAGCTTAGCGCAAGGGACAGTCTATGGCTACACCTTC. Its translation is CASSLAQGTVYGYTF.

This clonotype was picked up many times. The CDR3 DNA reads as TGTGCCAGCAGCCCGTCCCGGGACAGCACCGGGGAGCTGTTTTTT. Amino acids: CASSPSRDSTGELFF. This sequence joins TRBV7-3 and TRBJ2-2; 7 nucleotides align to TRBD1. Per the germline V gene, CDR1 is SGHTA and CDR2 is FQGTGA. The CDR3 has 15 amino acids. J lost 4 bases, V lost 5 bases, and 7 bases had no gene match.

In its sample, this clonotype was seen many times. The J gene is TRBJ2-1, the V gene TRBV2; the match to TRBD2 covers 8 bases. The ends lost 10 bases at V and 5 bases at J; junction bases unmatched: 7. CDR1 and CDR2 (germline): SNHLY, FYNNEI. The CDR3 is 13 amino acids. DNA for the CDR3: TGTGCCAACGGGAGGGCGGTAAACAATGAGCAGTTCTTC. Protein sequence: CANGRAVNNEQFF.

This clonotype was seen ten or more times. The chain is built from TRBV5-6 and TRBJ2-3; the match to TRBD1 covers 7 bases. V was clipped by 1 base and J by 2 bases; unmatched bases: 4. The CDR3 is 15 residues long. Germline V gene sequence: CDR1 SGHDT, CDR2 YYEEEE. CDR3: CASSLTGVATDTQYF. The CDR3 DNA reads TGTGCCAGCAGCTTGACAGGGGTGGCCACAGATACGCAGTATTTT.

The sample holds many counts of this clonotype. The V call is TRBV24-1, the J call TRBJ2-3; 8 bases map to TRBD1. J was trimmed by 5 bases and V by 2 bases; bases with no gene match: 8. Germline CDR1 and CDR2: KGHDR and SFDVKD. The CDR3 spans 16 residues. This chain's CDR3 is CATSDSRQGSLDTQYF. CDR3 DNA sequence: TGTGCCACCAGTGATTCCAGACAGGGGAGTTTAGATACGCAGTATTTT.

This sequence joins TRBV10-1 and TRBJ2-5; 9 bases map to TRBD2. From germline, CDR1 is WNHNN and CDR2 SYGVQD (reference sequence). With 5 bases clipped from V and 6 bases from J, the junction kept 7 bases outside the gene matches. The CDR3 covers 14 residues. The CDR3 DNA sequence: TGCGCCAGCAGTTCCGAAGCTAGCGGGAAGACCCAGTACTTC. Translation: CASSSEASGKTQYF.